What follows describes a single T cell receptor (beta chain). As yet, its antigen is unknown. A Clinical Activity Score of at least 3, a NOSPECS grade of at least 4 and a duration under 3 months were recorded in the ophthalmopathy patients. Source material for PBMCs was roughly 10 ml fresh peripheral blood. V lost 4 bases to trimming and J lost 8 bases, with 20 bases between them. CDR1 SEHNR and CDR2 FQNEAQ come from the germline V gene (reference sequence). CDR3 length: 15 amino acids. The record originates from a study of T cells in Graves' hyperthyroidism and ophthalmopathy. Findings and caveats of the study: A 13 V-J model separated ophthalmopathy from stable hyperthyroidism. The blood repertoire included most of the expanded thyroid clonotypes above 0.001.

TCR beta CDR3 regions were amplified from RNA transcripts. HTBI primers were employed in a first-round RT-PCR of the TCR CDR3. TCRdb fed the multiplex PCR reads into MiXCR, producing one record per CDR3 protein. The sample lists 500,000 to 750,000 distinct CDR3 sequences, 13% to 15% seen once, with over 6% in the top ten. The specimen was blood. The rearrangement joins TRBV7-9 to TRBJ1-2; possible D gene TRBD1, 5 bases. This clonotype originated in a young woman with Graves' ophthalmopathy. In DNA form, the CDR3 reads TGTGCCAGCAGCTCCCTGGGGCCTATTGTGTACGGCTACACCTTC. It is translated as CASSSLGPIVYGYTF.